These T cell receptor beta chains were read from a single sample in a study of T cells after yellow fever vaccination. TCRdb re-analysed the 5' RACE reads in MiXCR, keeping a single row per CDR3 protein. Altogether 200,000 to 300,000 distinct CDR3 sequences are present, 6.5% to 7.5% being singletons, with the ten largest covering about 0.95%. The starting material was CD4+ T cells sorted from PBMCs, obtained on the day of the yellow fever booster vaccination. These receptors came from a man aged 30 to 45 who received the YFV17D yellow fever vaccine. The conserved cysteine and the conserved F or W are not part of the CDR3 here.

TRBV20-1	SAREASGSEQY
TRBV6-2/TRBV6-3	ASSIGTESEKLF
TRBV10-2	ASSTDGTGNEKLF
TRBV5-1	ASSLAGLSYNEQF
TRBV10-3	AITEGGSPLH
TRBV12-3/TRBV12-4	ASSPGTGGSGANVLT
TRBV29-1	SVEGSAYEQY
TRBV7-8	ASSLRAGVGMNEQF
TRBV18	ASSLSGQGNQETQY
TRBV20-1	SATTRAGLSDNEQF
TRBV11-1	ASSFLQGHKTNTGELF
TRBV5-1	ASSWNKGRETQY
TRBV5-1	ASSPGAAGRQETQY
TRBV21-1	ASSKWHRGSYEQY
TRBV20-1	SARDQGGAQPQH
TRBV6-5	ASSYGGESNTEAF
TRBV5-1	ASSLVMGVDTGELF
TRBV9	ASGLGQGARETQY
TRBV11-2	ASSSRGLAGANEQY
TRBV12-3/TRBV12-4	ASSAGLAGTYNEQF
TRBV12-3/TRBV12-4	ASSRGEKTQY
TRBV11-2	ASSLLLLPTADTQY
TRBV20-1	SASEGATEAF
TRBV7-2	ASSLARAGEGYEQY
TRBV5-1	ASSTYSGARDTEAF
TRBV5-4	ASSGGETNPYNEQF
TRBV29-1	SVAQTNTDTQY
TRBV5-1	ASTRGALGASDEQF
TRBV5-4	ASSLLGSGAGTDTQY
TRBV11-2	ASSLDLAQIYNEQF
TRBV24-1	ATSDGAGVGTDTQY
TRBV11-3	ASSLDGSGYNEQF
TRBV20-1	CARDGARLNTGELF
TRBV28	ASSLVSRFYEQY
TRBV7-2	ASSQTGGLHEQY
TRBV7-8	ASSLVAGQRRASGNTIY
TRBV12-3/TRBV12-4	ASSFGTGYQYSNQPQH
TRBV5-1	ASSFRDSDTQY
TRBV24-1	ATSAGSSYEQF
TRBV29-1	SFGVRASGNEQF
TRBV19	ASRPDRGDTEAF
TRBV10-2	VSSGHPTYEQY
TRBV20-1	SARVASGSVGYETQY